These 25 T cell receptor beta chains were all obtained from the same sample, sequenced in a study of T cell changes during pregnancy in multiple sclerosis. Repertoires were generated with immunoSEQ multiplex PCR, while TCRdb's copy carries only in-frame clones and drops some. The table lists over 65,000 clones, more than 85% of them singletons. The sequencing used peripheral blood, collected in the first trimester of pregnancy. The receptor source for this set is a female donor with multiple sclerosis, enrolled in a pregnancy study.

The chain employs TRBV19 and TRBJ1-5, with 12 bases fitting TRBD1. The CDR3 has 16 amino acids. J was trimmed by 7 bases and V by 4 bases; bases with no gene match: 8. CDR1 and CDR2 (germline): LNHDA, SQIVND (reference sequence). The CDR3 loop is CASSSRDRGRRQPQHF. The CDR3 nucleotides are TGTGCCAGTAGTAGCCGGGACAGGGGGCGAAGACAGCCCCAGCATTTT.

This chain joins TRBV5-1 and TRBJ2-7; TRBD1 is a possible D gene (5 bases). The V end lost 3 bases, the J end lost 3 bases, and 13 bases lay between the germline ends. CDR1 and CDR2 (germline): SGHRS, YFSETQ. The CDR3 runs to 14 residues. Here the CDR3 reads CASSYLQTDYEQYF. CDR3 DNA sequence: TGCGCCAGCAGCTACCTCCAGACAGACTACGAGCAGTACTTC.

This rearrangement joins TRBV6-5 to TRBJ1-5; D unresolved. The V gene's germline CDR1 is MNHEY and CDR2 SVGAGI. The CDR3 has 15 amino acids. V shed 2 bases and J shed 2 bases, with 10 bases lying between them. CDR3 nucleotide sequence: TGTGCCAGCAGTTACGGCGGTGATGGCAATCAGCCCCAGCATTTT. Its translation is CASSYGGDGNQPQHF.

This clone appeared a single time. This chain connects TRBV27 to TRBJ1-2, with 8 positions matching TRBD1. The CDR3 consists of 11 residues. V gave up 10 bases and J gave up 6 bases; unmatched junction bases: 4. Germline V gene sequence: CDR1 MNHEY, CDR2 SMNVEV (reference sequence). Here the CDR3 DNA reads TGTGCCATTTGGACAGGGAATGGCTACACCTTC. It specifies CAIWTGNGYTF.

This clone occurred once. The chain joins TRBV29-1 to TRBJ2-3, with 7 positions matching TRBD1. Germline V gene data show CDR1 as SQVTM and CDR2 as ANQGSEA. V shed 0 bases, J shed 3 bases, and the junction held 9 bases outside the gene matches. This CDR3 is built from 16 residues. The CDR3 DNA reads TGCAGCGTTGAAGATCGTTTCACAGGGGTTACAGATACGCAGTATTTT. Translating it yields CSVEDRFTGVTDTQYF.

The chain carries TRBV5-6 and TRBJ2-7, with 10 positions matching TRBD1. Germline CDR1 and CDR2: SGHDT and YYEEEE. The CDR3 contains 15 residues. With 4 bases clipped from V and 3 bases from J, the junction kept 7 bases outside the gene matches. The CDR3 DNA sequence: TGTGCCAGCAGCGGGCGGGGACAGGGGTACTACGAGCAGTACTTC. Protein sequence: CASSGRGQGYYEQYF.

The V and J genes are TRBV7-9 and TRBJ1-3; 9 positions agree with TRBD1. This CDR3 comprises 15 residues. V trimming: 5 bases; J trimming: 2 bases; junction bases outside the gene matches: 4. The germline CDR1 and CDR2 sequences are SEHNR and FQNEAQ (reference sequence). CDR3 protein: CASSPRTGAGNTIYF. CDR3 DNA sequence: TGTGCCAGCAGCCCGCGGACAGGGGCTGGAAACACCATATATTTT.

The chain couples TRBV19 to TRBJ1-6; 7 positions agree with TRBD1. V dropped 6 bases and J dropped 5; count of bases not matched to a gene: 10. CDR3 length: 16 residues. CDR1 is LNHDA and CDR2 is SQIVND in the germline V gene (reference sequence). DNA for the CDR3: TGTGCCAGTAGCCGCGACAGGGACTGGAATAATTCACCCCTCCACTTT. Translating it yields CASSRDRDWNNSPLHF. The variable domain in full, completed from reference TRBV19 and TRBJ1-6, reads DGGITQSPKYLFRKEGQNVTLSCEQNLNHDAMYWYRQDPGQGLRLIYYSQIVNDFQKGDIAEGYSVSREKKESFPLTVTSAQKNPTAFYLCASSRDRDWNNSPLHFGNGTRLTVT.

The V call is TRBV25-1, the J call TRBJ2-5, with D maybe TRBD2 (7 bases). The germline V gene encodes CDR1 MGHDK and CDR2 SYGVNS. Trimming removed 5 bases at V and 2 bases at J, with 18 bases between. The CDR3 is 16 amino acids. The CDR3 DNA reads TGTGCCAGCAGTTATGCAGGGGAGGGTCTGCAAGAGACCCAGTACTTC. This translates into CASSYAGEGLQETQYF. Full variable domain (remainder filled in from reference TRBV25-1 and TRBJ2-5): EADIYQTPRYLVIGTGKKITLECSQTMGHDKMYWYQQDPGMELHLIHYSYGVNSTEKGDLSSESTVSRIRTEHFPLTLESARPSHTSQYLCASSYAGEGLQETQYFGPGTRLLVL.

The chain recombines TRBV7-9 with TRBJ2-5, with 8 bases fitting TRBD1. Trimming removed 5 bases from V and 5 bases from J; junction bases left unmatched: 7. The germline gives CDR1 SEHNR, CDR2 FQNEAQ (reference sequence). The CDR3 totals 14 residues. CDR3 coding DNA: TGTGCCAGCAGCGACAGGGGAGGTGGGGAGACCCAGTACTTC. Translation: CASSDRGGGETQYF.

V is TRBV5-4 and J is TRBJ2-1, with 9 positions matching TRBD2. V lost 0 bases to trimming and J lost 6 bases; unmatched junction nucleotides: 13. Germline values: CDR1 SGHNT, CDR2 YYREEE (reference sequence). The CDR3 is 18 amino acids. The DNA for the CDR3 is TGTGCCAGCAGCTTGGGGGGGGCTAGCGGGACCCCAGGCAATGAGCAGTTCTTC. Encoded protein: CASSLGGASGTPGNEQFF.

This chain connects TRBV29-1 to TRBJ2-4, with 7 bases that match TRBD2. CDR1 and CDR2 from the germline V gene are SQVTM and ANQGSEA. Losses at the gene ends were 2 bases for V and 0 bases for J; bases not matched to a gene: 1. The CDR3 runs 14 residues. The CDR3 region has the DNA TGCAGCGTTGAAACGGGAGGAGCCAAAAACATTCAGTACTTC. Translating gives CSVETGGAKNIQYF.

This sequence joins TRBV2 and TRBJ1-1; 8 bases map to TRBD1. With V trimmed by 8 bases and J by 3 bases, 5 bases remained unmatched. The CDR3 extends over 13 amino acids. Looked up from germline, CDR1 is SNHLY and CDR2 is FYNNEI. The CDR3 reads CASSEDRDTEAFF. As DNA, the CDR3 is TGTGCCAGCTCTGAGGACAGGGACACTGAAGCTTTCTTT.

CDR3 coding DNA: TGTGCCAGCAGTTCCTATCACAGGGGATTCACTGAAGCTTTCTTT. Encoded protein: CASSSYHRGFTEAFF. The chain recombines TRBV28 with TRBJ1-1; TRBD1 matches 7 bases. V lost 4 bases, J lost 4 bases, and 9 bases stayed unmatched. The germline gives CDR1 MDHEN, CDR2 SYDVKM. The CDR3 spans 15 residues.

This CDR3 reads CASSPQAGGRQETQYF. In DNA form, the CDR3 reads TGTGCCAGCTCACCACAGGCAGGAGGGAGACAAGAGACCCAGTACTTC. The chain joins TRBV18 to TRBJ2-5; D perhaps matches TRBD2 (6 bases). With 1 base removed from V and 2 bases from J, the gap between germline ends came to 14 bases. CDR1 is KGHSH, CDR2 LQKENI, per germline. The CDR3 has 16 residues.

The gene calls are TRBV20-1 and TRBJ2-7, with D tentatively TRBD2 (6 bases). Trimming took 3 bases from V and 6 from J, leaving 9 bases between them. Germline CDR1 reads DFQATT; CDR2 reads SNEGSKA (reference sequence). The CDR3 sequence is 11 residues long. The CDR3 region has the DNA TGCAGTGCTAGTAACGGGGGCGAGCAGTACTTC. Its translation is CSASNGGEQYF.

This rearrangement joins TRBV25-1 to TRBJ1-1, with 10 nucleotides matching TRBD1. V gave up 4 bases and J gave up 7 bases; unmatched junction bases: 15. The CDR3 covers 17 residues. Germline CDR1 is MGHDK and CDR2 is SYGVNS. The DNA of the CDR3 is TGTGCCAGCAGTGGGATCTTCCCTGGGACAGGGGTCGGTGAAGCTTTCTTT. Amino acids: CASSGIFPGTGVGEAFF.

This chain uses TRBV18 with TRBJ2-1; 8 bases line up with TRBD1. The CDR3 covers 16 residues. The J segment lost 0 bases and the V segment lost 3 bases, leaving 4 bases of the junction unmatched. Germline loops: CDR1 KGHSH, CDR2 LQKENI. The CDR3 loop is CASSPSTGVSYNEQFF. CDR3 sequence (DNA): TGTGCCAGCTCACCGTCGACAGGGGTCTCCTACAATGAGCAGTTCTTC.

The chain carries TRBV6-5 and TRBJ2-3; a possible D gene is TRBD1 (6 bases). CDR3 length equals 16 residues. The V and J ends lost 0 bases and 2 bases respectively, with 12 bases between them. Per germline, CDR1 MNHEY and CDR2 SVGAGI. The CDR3 DNA follows: TGTGCCAGCAGTTACTCGCGGACAGACTCCACAGATACGCAGTATTTT. Protein sequence: CASSYSRTDSTDTQYF.

The V and J genes are TRBV7-9 and TRBJ1-3, with 7 bases identical to TRBD1. Germline CDR1 and CDR2: SEHNR and FQNEAQ (reference sequence). The trim removed 5 bases at V and 3 bases at J, leaving 4 bases unmatched. CDR3 length: 14 amino acids. CDR3 sequence (DNA): TGTGCCAGCAGCCCAAGACAGGGTGGAAACACCATATATTTT. It specifies CASSPRQGGNTIYF.

This clone was detected a few times. V and J are TRBV29-1 and TRBJ2-1, with TRBD2 matching over 10 bases. The CDR3 loop spans 17 amino acids. Germline V lookup: CDR1 SQVTM, CDR2 ANQGSEA. V trimming: 3 bases; J trimming: 0 bases; junction bases outside the gene matches: 8. In DNA, the CDR3 is TGCAGCGTTGAGCTAGCGGGAGTTTTTTTCTCCTACAATGAGCAGTTCTTC. It encodes CSVELAGVFFSYNEQFF.

This chain joins TRBV5-1 and TRBJ2-7; 7 bases are shared with TRBD1. V lost 0 bases, J lost 4 bases, and 4 bases stayed unmatched. Germline V gene sequence: CDR1 SGHRS, CDR2 YFSETQ. CDR3 length: 14 residues. The CDR3 nucleotides are TGCGCCAGCAGCTTGGCAGGGACAGAATACGAGCAGTACTTC. The encoded protein is CASSLAGTEYEQYF.

This chain connects TRBV6-6 to TRBJ2-3; 8 bases match TRBD1. With 4 bases clipped from V and 4 bases from J, the junction kept 7 bases outside the gene matches. Germline values: CDR1 MNHNY, CDR2 SVGAGI (reference sequence). The CDR3 has 15 amino acids. The CDR3 is CASSFSRGRPDTQYF. The CDR3 nucleotides are TGTGCCAGCAGTTTCAGCAGGGGGCGACCAGATACGCAGTATTTT.

The rearrangement links TRBV6-1 to TRBJ2-7; the match to TRBD1 covers 9 bases. Trimming at V came to 0 bases and at J to 6 bases, leaving 12 bases not matched to a gene. CDR1 MNHNS and CDR2 SASEGT come from the germline V gene. This CDR3 is 17 amino acids long. The CDR3 bases are TGTGCCAGCAGTGAAGCTATGGGACAGGGATCATCGGGCGAGCAGTACTTC. This translates into CASSEAMGQGSSGEQYF.

The J gene is TRBJ1-1, the V gene TRBV12-5; D uncertain. The ends were cut back, 0 bases at V and 0 bases at J, with 17 bases in the middle. The germline V gene has CDR1 LGHNT and CDR2 FRNRAP. The CDR3 covers 18 residues. CDR3: CASGLVLGSSAMNTEAFF. DNA for the CDR3: TGTGCTAGTGGTTTGGTACTAGGGTCGAGCGCCATGAACACTGAAGCTTTCTTT.